This TCR beta chain comes out of a study of shared clonotypes between healthy human individuals (dated by TCRdb to 2018 to 2021). Context from the whole study: A couple of women and three men aged 18 to 49 years were included in the cohort. Per donor, three plates each were used for CD4 naive and CD4 memory, two for CD8 naive, and one for CD8 memory. To estimate repertoire size and how much clonotype sharing occurs between individuals, the study deeply sequenced the blood TCR repertoires of several healthy adults. To increase sequencing depth and limit assay-specific biases, TCR repertoire library preparation and sequencing were carried out by different laboratories using diverse techniques. Each donor's leukapheresis produced roughly between about 0.9 and 9.5 billion PBMCs. Beyond this particular receptor, the publication reports: Even with the large sequencing depth, rarefaction of the sorted-subset datasets indicated that sequencing was incomplete. Only blood was sampled, and tissue TCR repertoires likely differ from those in blood. The small number of donors limited the genetic and exposure-history diversity represented. Across a handful of donors, around 5.4% of naive CD4, roughly 3.5% of naive CD8, around 2.5% of memory CD4, and approximately 0.4% of memory CD8 clonotypes were shared. Higher generation probabilities were observed for clonotypes shared by all four sorted-subset donors than for non-shared clonotypes. Pairwise subsampling indicated that sequencing depth was expected to affect the degree of clonotype sharing among donors. Estimated clonotype richness was generally larger for naive than for memory subsets.

The CDR3 covers 15 residues, taking in both the cysteine and the phenylalanine. Here the CDR3 DNA is all that survives: 45 bases in frame from base 1. The germline V gene (reference sequence) supplies CDR1 SEHNR and CDR2 FQNEAQ. V is pruned by 7 bases and J by 3 bases, leaving 7 bases of the junction without a gene match. This clone was picked up one time. Its binding antigen is unknown. Base qualities are not recorded, but no much larger clone differs from it by a single base. Using the deep immunoSEQ assay, TCR CDR3 regions were amplified from genomic DNA by multiplex PCR. Extracted genomic DNA from each cell subset was spread evenly across all wells of several immunoSEQ 96-well plates, with each plate serving as a replicate. For sorted subsets, roughly 190 ng of genomic DNA, equivalent to around 30,000 T cell genomes, went into each replicate PCR. Purified libraries were measured with a Qubit 3.0 fluorometer, size-checked on a Bioanalyzer 2100, and measured again with the KAPA Library Quantification kit. Each immunoSEQ 96-well plate was sequenced on its own single-read 150-cycle Illumina NextSeq 550 flow cell. Under the source paper's analysis protocol: The immunoSEQ output contained only junctional sequences without quality scores, so filtering could not match that applied to full-length reads. Sequences were annotated with PyIR, a Python wrapper for IgBLAST v1.9, and V/J genes and CDR3 were assigned using IMGT germline references. Reads were removed for weak V/J assignments (E-value above 1e-6), missing CDR3, stop codons, out-of-frame junctions, or ambiguous translated residues. V3J clonotypes were defined as sequences sharing the same inferred V gene, J gene, and CDR3 amino acid sequence. Percentage overlap between repertoires was calculated by dividing the number of shared unique clonotypes by the size of the smaller repertoire. RTK rarefaction, the Chao1 estimator, and Recon v2.1 estimates of unobserved clonotypes were used to assess repertoire richness. Generation probabilities were computed with OLGA for all TCRbeta clonotypes obtained by the gDNA method from a handful of donors. Sourced from immuneACCESS, this table was stored by TCRdb with only in-frame sequences that have V and J called. A share of the clones is absent; for the studies checked, an unresolved V gene accounts for under half, and the remainder has no known explanation. The V and J calls and the clone size are those of that table, but D and trimming were determined from the DNA. The sample table shows hundreds of thousands of clones, and 95% to 96% are seen once. Less than 0.13% of the sample goes to the ten largest clones.

For the CD8 naive samples, CD45RO-negative cells were positively selected for CCR7, yielding a CD45RA+CCR7+ population from which TemRA cells were excluded. Healthy HIV-negative adults with no recently reported acute infections or vaccinations were included as donors. All donors were Caucasian adults living in Nashville, Tennessee, USA. After blood collection by leukapheresis, PBMCs were isolated using Ficoll-Histopaque density gradient centrifugation and then cryopreserved in the vapor phase of liquid nitrogen. Purity and quantity of every magnetically sorted T cell population were checked by analytical flow cytometry. From each sorted fraction, genomic DNA was isolated and quantified by UV absorbance on a Nanodrop 2000c.

The sequence derives from a woman aged 25 to 39 in good health. This sequence uses TRBV7-9 and TRBJ2-1; TRBD1 lines up with 9 middle nucleotides. Sequencing was carried out using naive CD8+ T cells sorted from blood. The cell subset or site tag for this specimen amounts to: CD45RA+CCR7+. The CDR3 protein is CASMEGQGLYNEQFF. The nucleotide sequence is given as TGTGCCAGCATGGAGGGACAGGGTCTCTACAATGAGCAGTTCTTC.